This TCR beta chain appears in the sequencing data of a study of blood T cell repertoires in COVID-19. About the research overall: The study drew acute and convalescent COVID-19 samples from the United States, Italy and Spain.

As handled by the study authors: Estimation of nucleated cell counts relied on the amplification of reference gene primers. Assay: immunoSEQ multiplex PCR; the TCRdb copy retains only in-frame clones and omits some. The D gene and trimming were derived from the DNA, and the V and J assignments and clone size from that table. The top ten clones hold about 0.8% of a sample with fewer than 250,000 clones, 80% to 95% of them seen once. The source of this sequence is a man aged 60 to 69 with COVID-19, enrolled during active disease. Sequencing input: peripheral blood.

The CDR3 DNA sequence: TGTGCCAGTAGTAGGGGACTCCCTCGAGGGACCCTGAATGAGCAGTTCTTC. As protein: CASSRGLPRGTLNEQFF. The chain is built from TRBV19 and TRBJ2-1; perhaps TRBD2 as D (6 bases). V lost 4 bases to trimming and J lost 7 bases, with 23 bases between them. The CDR3 sequence is 17 residues long. Germline values: CDR1 LNHDA, CDR2 SQIVND (reference sequence).